The 26 T cell receptor beta chains below were found in one sample sequenced in a study of radiation and T cells in renal cell carcinoma. Stated time point: blood 4 weeks post-SBRT, at nephrectomy. As to treatment: 15 Gy SBRT to primary tumor, nephrectomy 4 weeks later. Repertoires were generated with immunoSEQ multiplex PCR, while TCRdb's copy carries only in-frame clones and drops some. The table shows just under 150,000 clones, with 75% to 90% occurring only once. The material sequenced was blood, taken from a patient whose treatment included radiotherapy and nephrectomy. These receptors were taken from a woman aged 45-60 years with renal cell carcinoma.

This rearrangement joins TRBV11-3 to TRBJ2-7; TRBD1 matches 7 bases. The ends lost 5 bases at V and 6 bases at J; junction bases unmatched: 7. The CDR3 covers 13 residues. The germline V gene has CDR1 SGHNT and CDR2 YENEEA. For the CDR3, the DNA is TGTGCCAGCAGCCGACAGGGAAGAGGCGAGCAGTACTTC. Its translation: CASSRQGRGEQYF.

The rearrangement joins TRBV30 to TRBJ1-4; tentatively, D is TRBD1 (6 bases). The CDR3 contains 13 residues. In germline, CDR1 is GTSNPN, CDR2 SVGIG (reference sequence). Trimming cost V 3 bases and J 8 bases, with 13 bases left between them. This CDR3 is CAWSRQAREKLFF. CDR3 DNA sequence: TGTGCCTGGAGCCGACAGGCCCGCGAAAAACTGTTTTTT.

This sequence joins TRBV5-1 and TRBJ2-5; no clear D gene. Looked up from germline, CDR1 is SGHRS and CDR2 is YFSETQ. The CDR3 length is 14 residues. V lost 0 bases, J lost 2 bases, and 8 bases lay in between. CDR3 coding DNA: TGCGCCAGCAGCTTGGGGCTAGATCAAGAGACCCAGTACTTC. Translation gives CASSLGLDQETQYF. Variable domain in full (rest from reference TRBV5-1 and TRBJ2-5): KAGVTQTPRYLIKTRGQQVTLSCSPISGHRSVSWYQQTPGQGLQFLFEYFSETQRNKGNFPGRFSGRQFSNSRSEMNVSTLELGDSALYLCASSLGLDQETQYFGPGTRLLVL.

The V gene is TRBV27, the J gene TRBJ2-7, with TRBD2 matching 10 bases. The length of the CDR3 is 16 residues. V gave up 4 bases and J gave up 3 bases; unmatched junction bases: 9. Germline CDR1 reads MNHEY; CDR2 reads SMNVEV (reference sequence). CDR3 amino acids: CASSSPSGTSDYEQYF. CDR3 DNA sequence: TGTGCCAGCAGTTCCCCTTCCGGGACTAGCGACTACGAGCAGTACTTC.

The chain couples TRBV6-1 to TRBJ2-2; D possibly matches TRBD1 or TRBD2 (6 bases each). The CDR3 is 15 amino acids. The germline V gene encodes CDR1 MNHNS and CDR2 SASEGT. V was cut by 6 bases and J by 1 base, with 12 bases left in between. In DNA form, the CDR3 reads TGTGCCAGCAGCCGGGGGCGATTGAACACCGGGGAGCTGTTTTTT. Protein: CASSRGRLNTGELFF.

The DNA for the CDR3 is TGTGCCAGCAGCCGGAGGGACAGCATTACCTACGAGCAGTACTTC. Translation gives CASSRRDSITYEQYF. V gene TRBV5-8 combines with J gene TRBJ2-7, with D possibly TRBD1 on 7 matching bases. This CDR3 spans 15 amino acids. V gave up 4 bases and J gave up 2 bases, with 16 bases separating them. CDR1 and CDR2 from the germline V gene are SGHTS and YDEGEE.

This chain uses TRBV19 with TRBJ1-6; 7 bases are shared with TRBD1. Losses at the gene ends were 7 bases for V and 7 bases for J; bases not matched to a gene: 13. Germline V gene data show CDR1 as LNHDA and CDR2 as SQIVND (reference sequence). The CDR3 sequence is 16 residues long. The CDR3 nucleotides read TGTGCCAGTATGGGACAGTCAACCCAAAAAAATTCACCCCTCCACTTT. This codes for CASMGQSTQKNSPLHF.

This chain joins TRBV19 and TRBJ1-5; D is possibly TRBD1 (5 bases). V was shortened by 5 bases and J by 0 bases, with 11 bases between the two germline ends. From germline, CDR1 is LNHDA and CDR2 SQIVND (reference sequence). This CDR3 contains 15 residues. In DNA, the CDR3 is TGTGCCAGTAGTCGGACACCTTATAGCAATCAGCCCCAGCATTTT. This translates into CASSRTPYSNQPQHF.

This clone occurred a few times. J is TRBJ2-3 and V is TRBV30; perhaps TRBD1 as D (5 bases). The CDR3 is 12 amino acids. The germline gives CDR1 GTSNPN, CDR2 SVGIG (reference sequence). V was clipped by 5 bases and J by 6 bases, with 12 bases between them. The DNA for the CDR3 is TGTGCCTGGTCAACAGGCGGCGATACGCAGTATTTT. Translating gives CAWSTGGDTQYF.

The genes are TRBV9 and TRBJ2-2; 12 bases are a match to TRBD2. The CDR3 loop spans 16 amino acids. The V gene end was trimmed by 0 bases and the J gene end by 6 bases; junction bases not matched to a gene: 3. Germline values: CDR1 SGDLS, CDR2 YYNGEE. CDR3 DNA: TGTGCCAGCAGCGTAGTTACTAGCGGGAGGTCCGGGGAGCTGTTTTTT. Protein sequence: CASSVVTSGRSGELFF.

V is TRBV7-2 and J is TRBJ2-1; D is perhaps TRBD1 (5 bases). The germline CDR1 and CDR2 sequences are SGHTA and FQGNSA. The CDR3 is made up of 14 amino acids. Between the trimmed V and J ends, which lost 5 bases and 6 bases, there was a span of 14 bases. The CDR3 nucleotides read TGTGCCAGCAGCCGAGGAGACAGATCCAATGAGCAGTTCTTC. Its protein product is CASSRGDRSNEQFF. The whole variable domain, filled in from reference TRBV7-2 and TRBJ2-1, reads GAGVSQSPSNKVTEKGKDVELRCDPISGHTALYWYRQSLGQGLEFLIYFQGNSAPDKSGLPSDRFSAERTGGSVSTLTIQRTQQEDSAVYLCASSRGDRSNEQFFGPGTRLTVL.

The chain carries TRBV27 and TRBJ2-5; D is undetermined. The V end lost 6 bases, the J end lost 2 bases, and 13 bases lay between the germline ends. Looked up from germline, CDR1 is MNHEY and CDR2 is SMNVEV (reference sequence). The CDR3 consists of 14 residues. The CDR3 loop reads CASSIRRHQETQYF. For the CDR3, the DNA is TGTGCCAGCAGCATCCGAAGACATCAAGAGACCCAGTACTTC.

In its sample, this clone was seen a few times. V usage is TRBV11-3 and J usage is TRBJ2-7, with D possibly called TRBD1 or TRBD2 (6 bases each). The CDR3 has 13 amino acids. Germline V gene data show CDR1 as SGHNT and CDR2 as YENEEA. The germline V and J ends were trimmed by 6 bases and 5 bases, with 14 bases remaining between them. Written as DNA, the CDR3 is TGTGCCAGCAGTCCCATCGGGGGCAACGAGCAGTACTTC. Its protein product is CASSPIGGNEQYF.

Of note for this clone: A far larger clone is just one base off, so this is likely a read error. The V and J genes are TRBV7-2 and TRBJ2-2; D remains ambiguous. V was shortened by 5 bases and J by 5 bases, with 3 bases between the two germline ends. Germline V gives CDR1 SGHTA, CDR2 FQGNSA. The length of the CDR3 is 11 residues. CDR3 sequence reads: CASSPTGELFF. As DNA, the CDR3 is TGTGCCAGCAGCCCTACCGGGGAGCTGTTTTTT.

The gene calls are TRBV18 and TRBJ2-5; D unresolved. This CDR3 comprises 15 residues. V was trimmed by 6 bases and J by 1 base, leaving 15 bases between them. Germline CDR1 reads KGHSH; CDR2 reads LQKENI. CDR3 DNA sequence: TGTGCCAGCTCTCCAAAGGTGGGCAGCCAAGAGACCCAGTACTTC. It codes for CASSPKVGSQETQYF.

J is TRBJ1-6 and V is TRBV6-5, with 9 nucleotides matching TRBD1. The germline V gene encodes CDR1 MNHEY and CDR2 SVGAGI. The CDR3 contains 15 residues. The J segment lost 9 bases and the V segment lost 4 bases, leaving 7 bases of the junction unmatched. The CDR3 nucleotides are TGTGCCAGCAGTTTCCGGGACAGGGTAATTTCACCCCTCCACTTT. It yields the protein CASSFRDRVISPLHF.

The chain employs TRBV6-5 and TRBJ2-7, with 8 positions matching TRBD2. Trimming at V came to 4 bases and at J to 0 bases, leaving 5 bases not matched to a gene. The germline V gene has CDR1 MNHEY and CDR2 SVGAGI. CDR3 size: 15 residues. This chain's CDR3 is CASSSIAGSSYEQYF. The CDR3 DNA reads as TGTGCCAGCAGTTCTATAGCGGGAAGCTCCTACGAGCAGTACTTC.

V gene TRBV7-2 combines with J gene TRBJ2-7; D is possibly TRBD2 (6 bases). CDR3 length equals 17 residues. CDR1 is SGHTA and CDR2 is FQGNSA in the germline V gene. Trimming removed 1 base at V and 0 bases at J, with 16 bases between. CDR3 loop: CASSLGPSGPISYEQYF. The CDR3 nucleotides are TGTGCCAGCAGCTTAGGCCCGAGCGGGCCGATCTCCTACGAGCAGTACTTC.

This chain connects TRBV15 to TRBJ2-7, with TRBD1 matching 7 bases. The germline CDR1 and CDR2 sequences are LNHNV and YYDKDF (reference sequence). The CDR3 has 14 amino acids. The V and J ends lost 3 bases and 4 bases, in that order; junction bases with no gene match: 6. The CDR3 reads CATSRPGTVYEQYF. CDR3 DNA: TGTGCCACCAGCAGGCCCGGGACAGTGTACGAGCAGTACTTC.

The chain links TRBV2 to TRBJ2-1; D is unresolved. Germline V gene lookup returns CDR1 SNHLY and CDR2 FYNNEI. V was clipped by 6 bases and J by 5 bases, with 5 bases between them. This CDR3 has 11 amino acids. Written as DNA, the CDR3 is TGTGCCAGCAGCACAAACAATGAGCAGTTCTTC. Translated, it gives CASSTNNEQFF.

This sequence joins TRBV6-5 and TRBJ2-7; the D gene is possibly TRBD1 (6 bases). CDR1 is MNHEY, CDR2 SVGAGI, per germline. V shed 2 bases and J shed 5 bases, with 13 bases lying between them. The CDR3 sequence is 14 residues long. This CDR3 reads CASSYRDNRDEQYF. The CDR3 coding sequence is TGTGCCAGCAGTTACCGGGACAACAGGGACGAGCAGTACTTC.

The chain joins TRBV19 to TRBJ1-2; D unclear. CDR3 size: 15 residues. Trimming took off 1 base at V and 4 bases at J, with 13 bases between the two ends. Germline V gene sequence: CDR1 LNHDA, CDR2 SQIVND (reference sequence). CDR3 sequence reads: CASSIVGRTPYGYTF. CDR3 DNA: TGTGCCAGTAGTATAGTTGGGAGAACTCCCTATGGCTACACCTTC.

The chain joins TRBV7-2 to TRBJ2-2; D gene ambiguous. The germline V gene has CDR1 SGHTA and CDR2 FQGNSA. V lost 0 bases to trimming and J lost 2 bases, with 7 bases between them. The CDR3 sequence is 15 residues long. The CDR3 protein is CASSLAVVNTGELFF. The DNA of the CDR3 is TGTGCCAGCAGCTTAGCTGTCGTAAACACCGGGGAGCTGTTTTTT.

This chain uses TRBV5-4 with TRBJ1-4; 9 bases agree with TRBD1. The junction had 2 bases not matched to a gene; V was cut back by 3 bases and J by 5 bases. In germline, CDR1 is SGHNT, CDR2 YYREEE (reference sequence). CDR3 length equals 14 residues. The CDR3 spells CASSSGTGNEKLFF. The CDR3 DNA is TGTGCCAGCAGCTCAGGGACAGGGAATGAAAAACTGTTTTTT.

This chain joins TRBV9 and TRBJ2-5, with D perhaps matching TRBD1 or TRBD2 (5 bases each). V was clipped by 0 bases and J by 3 bases, with 12 bases between them. Germline values: CDR1 SGDLS, CDR2 YYNGEE. There are 15 residues in the CDR3. This CDR3 is CASSVEGRIKETQYF. As DNA, the CDR3 is TGTGCCAGCAGCGTAGAGGGACGGATTAAAGAGACCCAGTACTTC.

The chain uses TRBV6-6 and TRBJ2-2; TRBD1 matches at 10 bases. V lost 2 bases to trimming and J lost 4 bases; unmatched junction nucleotides: 4. CDR1 MNHNY and CDR2 SVGAGI come from the germline V gene (reference sequence). The CDR3 consists of 16 residues. The chain's CDR3 is CASSYGTGVGTGELFF. CDR3 sequence (DNA): TGTGCCAGCAGTTACGGGACAGGGGTGGGCACCGGGGAGCTGTTTTTT.